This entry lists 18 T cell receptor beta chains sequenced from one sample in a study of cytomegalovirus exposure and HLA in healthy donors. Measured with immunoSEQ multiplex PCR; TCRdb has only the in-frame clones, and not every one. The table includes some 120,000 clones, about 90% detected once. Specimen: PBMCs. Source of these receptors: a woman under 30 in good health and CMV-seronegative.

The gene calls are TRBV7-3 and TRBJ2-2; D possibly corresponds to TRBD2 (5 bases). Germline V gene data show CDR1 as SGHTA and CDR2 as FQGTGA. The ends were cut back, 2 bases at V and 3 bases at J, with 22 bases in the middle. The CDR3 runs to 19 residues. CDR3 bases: TGTGCCAGCAGCTTAGTCCGTGCCGGCGGCATCGGGGACACCGGGGAGCTGTTTTTT. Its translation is CASSLVRAGGIGDTGELFF.

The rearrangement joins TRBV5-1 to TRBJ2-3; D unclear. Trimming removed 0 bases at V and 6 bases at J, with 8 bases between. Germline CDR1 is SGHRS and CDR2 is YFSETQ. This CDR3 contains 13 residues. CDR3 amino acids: CASSLGASDTQYF. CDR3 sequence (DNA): TGCGCCAGCAGCTTGGGGGCTTCGGATACGCAGTATTTT. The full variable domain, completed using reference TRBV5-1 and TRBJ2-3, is KAGVTQTPRYLIKTRGQQVTLSCSPISGHRSVSWYQQTPGQGLQFLFEYFSETQRNKGNFPGRFSGRQFSNSRSEMNVSTLELGDSALYLCASSLGASDTQYFGPGTRLTVL.

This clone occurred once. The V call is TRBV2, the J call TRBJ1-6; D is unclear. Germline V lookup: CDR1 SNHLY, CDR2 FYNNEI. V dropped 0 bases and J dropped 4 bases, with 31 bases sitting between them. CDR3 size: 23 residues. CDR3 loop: CASSEALFVIGQADRSYNSPLHF. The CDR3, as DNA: TGTGCCAGCAGTGAAGCGCTTTTTGTTATTGGTCAAGCGGACCGCTCTTATAATTCACCCCTCCACTTT. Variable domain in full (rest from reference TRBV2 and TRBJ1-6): EPEVTQTPSHQVTQMGQEVILRCVPISNHLYFYWYRQILGQKVEFLVSFYNNEISEKSEIFDDQFSVERPDGSNFTLKIRSTKLEDSAMYFCASSEALFVIGQADRSYNSPLHFGNGTRLTVT.

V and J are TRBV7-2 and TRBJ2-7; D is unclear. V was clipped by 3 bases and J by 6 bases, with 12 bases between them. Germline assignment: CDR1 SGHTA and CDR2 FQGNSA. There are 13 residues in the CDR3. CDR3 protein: CASSLTSPREQYF. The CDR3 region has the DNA TGTGCCAGCAGCTTGACTTCTCCACGCGAGCAGTACTTC. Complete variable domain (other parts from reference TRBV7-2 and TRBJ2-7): GAGVSQSPSNKVTEKGKDVELRCDPISGHTALYWYRQSLGQGLEFLIYFQGNSAPDKSGLPSDRFSAERTGGSVSTLTIQRTQQEDSAVYLCASSLTSPREQYFGPGTRLTVT.

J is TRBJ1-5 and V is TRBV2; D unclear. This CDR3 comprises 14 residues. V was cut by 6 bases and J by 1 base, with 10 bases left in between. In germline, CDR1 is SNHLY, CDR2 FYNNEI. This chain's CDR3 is CASRTAGSNQPQHF. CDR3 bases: TGTGCCAGCAGAACGGCAGGCAGCAATCAGCCCCAGCATTTT.

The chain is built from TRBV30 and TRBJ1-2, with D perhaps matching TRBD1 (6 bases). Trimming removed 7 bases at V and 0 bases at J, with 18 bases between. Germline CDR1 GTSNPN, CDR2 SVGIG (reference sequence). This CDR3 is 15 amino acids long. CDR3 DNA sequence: TGTGCCTCCGATCCGACAGGACAATCTAACTATGGCTACACCTTC. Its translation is CASDPTGQSNYGYTF.

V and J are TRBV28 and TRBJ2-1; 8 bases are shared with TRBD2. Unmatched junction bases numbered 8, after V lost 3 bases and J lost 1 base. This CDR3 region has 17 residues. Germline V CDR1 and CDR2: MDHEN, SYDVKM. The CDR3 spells CASSFSWSGRSYNEQFF. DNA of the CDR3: TGTGCCAGCAGTTTTTCATGGAGCGGGAGATCCTACAATGAGCAGTTCTTC.

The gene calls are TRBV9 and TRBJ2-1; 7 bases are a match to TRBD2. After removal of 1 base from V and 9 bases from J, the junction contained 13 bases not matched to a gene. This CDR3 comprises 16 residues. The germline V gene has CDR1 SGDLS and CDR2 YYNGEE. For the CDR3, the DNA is TGTGCCAGCAGCGTACTAGCGGACTCCCTTCGGGCTGAGCAGTTCTTC. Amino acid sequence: CASSVLADSLRAEQFF.

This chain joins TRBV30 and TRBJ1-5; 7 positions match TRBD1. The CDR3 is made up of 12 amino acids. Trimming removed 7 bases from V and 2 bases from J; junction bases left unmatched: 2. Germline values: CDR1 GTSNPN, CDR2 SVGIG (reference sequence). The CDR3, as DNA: TGTGCCTTTCAGGGGGGCAATCAGCCCCAGCATTTT. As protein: CAFQGGNQPQHF.

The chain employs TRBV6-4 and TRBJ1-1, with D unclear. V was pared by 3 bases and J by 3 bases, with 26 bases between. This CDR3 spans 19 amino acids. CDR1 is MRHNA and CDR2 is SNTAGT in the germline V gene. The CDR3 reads CASSEYLPNSAPGDTEAFF. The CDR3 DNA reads TGTGCCAGCAGTGAATATTTACCCAACTCGGCGCCCGGGGACACTGAAGCTTTCTTT.

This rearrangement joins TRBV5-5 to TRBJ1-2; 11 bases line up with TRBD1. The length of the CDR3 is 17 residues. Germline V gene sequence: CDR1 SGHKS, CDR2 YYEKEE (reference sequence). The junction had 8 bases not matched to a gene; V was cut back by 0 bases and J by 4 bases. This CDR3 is CASSLGFTGTGGYGYTF. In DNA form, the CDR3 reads TGTGCCAGCAGCTTGGGGTTTACCGGGACAGGGGGCTATGGCTACACCTTC.

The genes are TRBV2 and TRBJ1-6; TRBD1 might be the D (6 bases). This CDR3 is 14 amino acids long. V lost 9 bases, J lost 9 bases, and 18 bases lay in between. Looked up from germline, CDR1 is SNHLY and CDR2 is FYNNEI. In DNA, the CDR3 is TGTGCCAGAGGACAGTGGGATAGTAGTTCACCCCTCCACTTT. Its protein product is CARGQWDSSSPLHF.

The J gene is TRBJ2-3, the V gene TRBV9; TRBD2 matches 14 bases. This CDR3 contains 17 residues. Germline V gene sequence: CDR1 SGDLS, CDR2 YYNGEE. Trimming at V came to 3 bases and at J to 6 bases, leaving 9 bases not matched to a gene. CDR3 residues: CASSAKGLAGAGDTQYF. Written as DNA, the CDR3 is TGTGCCAGCAGCGCTAAGGGACTAGCGGGAGCCGGTGATACGCAGTATTTT.

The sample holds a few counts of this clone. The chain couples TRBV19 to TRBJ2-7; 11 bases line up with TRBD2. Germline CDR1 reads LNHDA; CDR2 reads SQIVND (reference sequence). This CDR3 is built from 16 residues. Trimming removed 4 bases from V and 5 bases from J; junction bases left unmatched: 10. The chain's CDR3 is CASSTGTSGPLDEQYF. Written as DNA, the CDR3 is TGTGCCAGTAGTACCGGGACTAGCGGACCCTTGGACGAGCAGTACTTC.

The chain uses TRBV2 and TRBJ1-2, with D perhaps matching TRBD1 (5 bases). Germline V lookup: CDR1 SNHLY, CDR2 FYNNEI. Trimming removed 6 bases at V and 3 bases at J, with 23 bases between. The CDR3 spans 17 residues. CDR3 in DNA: TGTGCCAGCAGCCCAAGAGCTACGGGACTCTCTGACTATGGCTACACCTTC. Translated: CASSPRATGLSDYGYTF.

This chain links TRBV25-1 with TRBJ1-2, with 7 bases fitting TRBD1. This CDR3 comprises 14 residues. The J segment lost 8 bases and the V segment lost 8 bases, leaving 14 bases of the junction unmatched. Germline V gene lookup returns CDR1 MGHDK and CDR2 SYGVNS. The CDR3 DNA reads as TGTGCCAGCCAAGGTCGGCAGGGGGGTTTCGGCTACACCTTC. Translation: CASQGRQGGFGYTF.

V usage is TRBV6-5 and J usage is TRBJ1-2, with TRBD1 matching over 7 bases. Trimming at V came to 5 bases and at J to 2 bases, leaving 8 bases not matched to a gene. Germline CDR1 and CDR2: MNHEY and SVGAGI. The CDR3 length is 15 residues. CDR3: CASSKRQGRNYGYTF. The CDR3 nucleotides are TGTGCCAGCAGTAAGAGACAGGGCAGAAACTATGGCTACACCTTC.

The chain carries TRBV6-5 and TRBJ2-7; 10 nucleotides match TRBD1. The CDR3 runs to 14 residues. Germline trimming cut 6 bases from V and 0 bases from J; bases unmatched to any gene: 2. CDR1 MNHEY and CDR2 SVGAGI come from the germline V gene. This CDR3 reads CASRDRGGSYEQYF. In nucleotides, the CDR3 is TGTGCCAGCAGGGACAGGGGGGGCTCCTACGAGCAGTACTTC.